These 6 T cell receptor beta chains originate from one sample sequenced in a study of T cell responses to AZD1222 COVID-19 vaccine listed by TCRdb under 2021. In the paper's terms, the time point label means: baseline before first vaccination. Library preparation was by the immunoSEQ multiplex PCR assay. Entries here come from immuneACCESS through TCRdb and include only in-frame sequences with V and J called. Some clones fail to appear in such tables; in the studies checked, an unresolved V gene covers under half of the shortfall, and the cause of the remainder is unknown. A total of approximately 110,000 clones appear in this sample, roughly 89% of them only once. About 4.5% of the sample lies in the top ten. Here the sequenced sample was peripheral blood, taken on day 0 of AZD1222 vaccination. The receptors were gathered from an adult in good health.

This chain links TRBV19 with TRBJ2-3, with TRBD1 as a possible D gene (6 bases). Germline-derived CDR1 and CDR2 are LNHDA and SQIVND (reference sequence). The CDR3 contains 14 residues. V gave up 3 bases and J gave up 1 base, with 8 bases separating them. The CDR3 reads CASSIQGRTDTQYF. CDR3 in DNA: TGTGCCAGTAGTATTCAGGGGCGCACAGATACGCAGTATTTT.

The chain couples TRBV19 to TRBJ2-3; 11 bases are shared with TRBD2. The CDR3 is 15 amino acids. Looked up from germline, CDR1 is LNHDA and CDR2 is SQIVND (reference sequence). J lost 5 bases, V lost 5 bases, and 6 bases had no gene match. In nucleotides, the CDR3 is TGTGCCAGTAGTCCCACCGGGACTAGCGGAGATACGCAGTATTTT. Its protein is CASSPTGTSGDTQYF.

The chain has TRBV2 and TRBJ1-1; D is ambiguous. V gave up 8 bases and J gave up 0 bases, with 7 bases separating them. CDR1 and CDR2 from the germline V gene are SNHLY and FYNNEI. There are 12 residues in the CDR3. The CDR3 region has the DNA TGTGCCAGCGCGGCACTGAACACTGAAGCTTTCTTT. Its translation is CASAALNTEAFF.

The genes are TRBV4-1 and TRBJ1-3; D gene unclear. The V and J ends lost 1 base and 8 bases respectively, with 12 bases between them. Germline CDR1 reads MGHRA; CDR2 reads YSYEKL. The length of the CDR3 is 14 residues. The CDR3 DNA sequence: TGCGCCAGCAGCCAAGTAGGAAGCTCGGACACCATATATTTT. Amino acid sequence: CASSQVGSSDTIYF.

The J gene is TRBJ2-7, the V gene TRBV27; the match to TRBD1 covers 7 bases. The CDR3 spans 14 residues. From germline, CDR1 is MNHEY and CDR2 SMNVEV (reference sequence). J was trimmed by 5 bases and V by 5 bases; bases with no gene match: 9. The DNA of the CDR3 is TGTGCCAGCAGTACTCGGACAGGACTCCACGAGCAGTACTTC. This translates into CASSTRTGLHEQYF.

This clone occurred a few times. This chain uses TRBV7-2 with TRBJ2-1; possible D gene TRBD2, 5 bases. Germline assignment: CDR1 SGHTA and CDR2 FQGNSA. V gave up 8 bases and J gave up 3 bases, with 5 bases separating them. The CDR3 length is 11 residues. CDR3 loop: CASGSYNEQFF. In DNA, the CDR3 is TGTGCCAGCGGGAGCTACAATGAGCAGTTCTTC.